These T cell receptor beta chains were read from a single sample in a study of OX40 agonist ivuxolimab in advanced cancers. Method: immunoSEQ multiplex PCR; TCRdb's copy keeps in-frame clones and lacks some. The sample includes about 90,000 clones, approximately 90% of them seen just once. Specimen: CD4+ or CD8+ T cells sorted from blood, collected in a trial of the OX40 agonist ivuxolimab. These receptors were collected from an adult with an advanced solid tumor such as melanoma, head and neck, liver or kidney cancer. Each CDR3 is given with its conserved first and last residue. A D gene is named only where the DNA matches it firmly. Only part of the rows carry a size: once, few, many, or a class if the clone is expanded.

j_call clone_size d_call v_call cdr3_nt cdr3_aa
TRBJ1-2 . . TRBV27 TGTGCCAGCAGTTCTGACCTAAAAAATGGCTACACCTTC CASSSDLKNGYTF
TRBJ2-3 once . TRBV11-3 TGTGCCAGCAGCTTAGCGGGCGCAGGAGATACGCAGTATTTT CASSLAGAGDTQYF
TRBJ2-1 . . TRBV15 TGTGCCACCAGCAGAGATAGGGGATTCAACAATGAGCAGTTCTTC CATSRDRGFNNEQFF
TRBJ2-3 . . TRBV19 TGTGCCAGTAGTTCCCCTCGGAGCCTTAGCACAGATACGCAGTATTTT CASSSPRSLSTDTQYF
TRBJ2-5 . . TRBV2 TGTGCCAGCAGTGAGCAGGGTCCGAAGACCCAGTACTTC CASSEQGPKTQYF
TRBJ2-1 . . TRBV29-1 TGCAGCGTGCCGGGAGATCCCTCCTACAATGAGCAGTTCTTC CSVPGDPSYNEQFF
TRBJ2-7 once . TRBV19 TGTGCCAGTAGTCCTGGGGACGTGATATACTCCTACGAGCGGTACTTC CASSPGDVIYSYERYF
TRBJ2-2 . TRBD1 TRBV27 TGTGCCAGCAGTCCCCGGGCAGGACAGGAAAACACCGGGGAGCTGTTTTTT CASSPRAGQENTGELFF
TRBJ2-7 . TRBD1 TRBV27 TGTGCCAGCAGCCTCGGACAGGTCTACGAGCAGTACTTC CASSLGQVYEQYF
TRBJ2-7 . TRBD1 TRBV6-6 TGTGCCAGCAGAAAACAGGGGTTCAACGAGCAGTACTTC CASRKQGFNEQYF
TRBJ2-1 . TRBD1 TRBV27 TGTGCCAGCAGTTTTCTCAGGACAGGGTTGAATGAGCAGTTCTTC CASSFLRTGLNEQFF
TRBJ2-3 once . TRBV10-1 TGCGCCAGCAGTCCACGACGGGGTTCAGATACGCAGTATTTT CASSPRRGSDTQYF